One and the same sample provided the 30 T cell receptor beta chains below, sequenced in a study of blood T cell repertoires in COVID-19. The assay was immunoSEQ multiplex PCR, and TCRdb's table has in-frame clones only and misses some. Here the sample spans some 250,000 clones, around 80% being singletons. Sequencing was carried out using peripheral blood. These receptors were taken from a man of 80 years or more with acute or convalescent COVID-19.

The chain couples TRBV28 to TRBJ2-4, with D maybe TRBD1 (5 bases). This CDR3 is built from 15 residues. Germline V lookup: CDR1 MDHEN, CDR2 SYDVKM. The V and J ends lost 6 bases and 0 bases respectively, with 12 bases between them. CDR3: CASRMTVQAKNIQYF. CDR3 sequence (DNA): TGTGCCAGCAGAATGACAGTTCAAGCCAAAAACATTCAGTACTTC.

The V gene is TRBV29-1, the J gene TRBJ1-1; TRBD1 matches at 8 bases. CDR3 length equals 13 residues. The germline V gene has CDR1 SQVTM and CDR2 ANQGSEA. Unmatched junction bases numbered 5, after V lost 5 bases and J lost 3 bases. The DNA for the CDR3 is TGCAGCGTTTACACAGGGGGTGACACTGAAGCTTTCTTT. Translating it yields CSVYTGGDTEAFF.

This chain links TRBV4-1 with TRBJ2-7, with TRBD2 matching 9 bases. CDR1 and CDR2 (germline): MGHRA, YSYEKL. This CDR3 is built from 14 residues. V lost 4 bases to trimming and J lost 0 bases; unmatched junction nucleotides: 1. CDR3 coding DNA: TGCGCCAGCAGCCGAGCGGGGGGCTCCTACGAGCAGTACTTC. Encoded protein: CASSRAGGSYEQYF.

This clone was seen a handful of times. This chain connects TRBV5-6 to TRBJ1-2; weak D call: TRBD1 (5 bases). Germline lookup yields CDR1 SGHDT and CDR2 YYEEEE. V was pared by 3 bases and J by 4 bases, with 13 bases between. This CDR3 is 14 amino acids long. The CDR3, as DNA: TGTGCCAGCAGCTGGGCGGGGGAAGCCTATGGCTACACCTTC. Its protein is CASSWAGEAYGYTF. The full variable domain, with the rest looked up from reference TRBV5-6 and TRBJ1-2, is DAGVTQSPTHLIKTRGQQVTLRCSPKSGHDTVSWYQQALGQGPQFIFQYYEEEERQRGNFPDRFSGHQFPNYSSELNVNALLLGDSALYLCASSWAGEAYGYTFGSGTRLTVV.

This clone was observed once. The chain is built from TRBV20-1 and TRBJ1-6, with D possibly being TRBD1 (5 bases). Trimming pared 0 bases from V and 14 bases from J, leaving 8 bases between. This CDR3 spans 11 amino acids. Germline CDR1 DFQATT, CDR2 SNEGSKA (reference sequence). The CDR3 DNA reads TGCAGTGCTAGAGATCGGGGGACCCTCCACTTT. This codes for CSARDRGTLHF.

The CDR3 protein is CASTGTSGTGELFF. The CDR3 DNA reads TGTGCCAGCACAGGGACTAGCGGGACCGGGGAGCTGTTTTTT. This chain connects TRBV7-2 to TRBJ2-2; 12 bases are a match to TRBD2. CDR3 length: 14 residues. The germline V gene encodes CDR1 SGHTA and CDR2 FQGNSA. V shed 7 bases, J shed 5 bases, and the junction held 2 bases outside the gene matches.

The CDR3 DNA sequence: TGTGCCAGCAGTCCCCTCGGACAGTTAACCTACGAGCAGTACTTC. As protein: CASSPLGQLTYEQYF. This chain links TRBV2 with TRBJ2-7; tentatively, D is TRBD1 (6 bases). CDR1 is SNHLY and CDR2 is FYNNEI in the germline V gene. The CDR3 covers 15 residues. V shed 5 bases and J shed 2 bases, with 16 bases lying between them.

The chain has TRBV28 and TRBJ1-5; a weak D match, TRBD1 (6 bases). From germline, CDR1 is MDHEN and CDR2 SYDVKM. This CDR3 is built from 16 residues. V lost 1 base and J lost 2, with 12 bases in between. CDR3 sequence reads: CASSLLSRQGNQPQHF. As DNA, the CDR3 is TGTGCCAGCAGTTTATTATCCCGACAGGGCAATCAGCCCCAGCATTTT.

The rearrangement uses TRBV19 and TRBJ2-7, with 7 bases identical to TRBD1. Losses at the gene ends were 1 base for V and 3 bases for J; bases not matched to a gene: 12. This CDR3 has 17 residues. Germline assignment: CDR1 LNHDA and CDR2 SQIVND (reference sequence). The CDR3 DNA reads TGTGCCAGTAGTATAGCATTTTCCGCGACAGGGCTCTACGAGCAGTACTTC. Encoded protein: CASSIAFSATGLYEQYF.

This clone showed up just once. V is TRBV5-1 and J is TRBJ1-6, with a tentative D call TRBD1 (5 bases). The V gene's germline CDR1 is SGHRS and CDR2 YFSETQ. V lost 4 bases to trimming and J lost 9 bases, with 17 bases between them. The CDR3 is 15 amino acids. The CDR3 spells CASSPGTLGGSPLHF. Written as DNA, the CDR3 is TGCGCCAGCAGCCCCGGGACTCTTGGTGGTTCACCCCTCCACTTT.

This clone was counted once. The rearrangement joins TRBV5-5 to TRBJ1-5, with D possibly being TRBD1 (6 bases). Germline V lookup: CDR1 SGHKS, CDR2 YYEKEE (reference sequence). The CDR3 covers 14 residues. Trimming pared 2 bases from V and 6 bases from J, leaving 12 bases between. This CDR3 is CASSFDRLGQPQHF. The CDR3 DNA follows: TGTGCCAGCAGCTTTGACAGGCTAGGTCAGCCCCAGCATTTT.

The V call is TRBV10-3, the J call TRBJ2-7; TRBD2 matches 8 bases. This CDR3 has 14 residues. V gave up 3 bases and J gave up 5 bases; unmatched junction bases: 6. Per the germline V gene, CDR1 is ENHRY and CDR2 is SYGVKD. In nucleotides, the CDR3 is TGTGCCATCAGTGACGTAGCGGGACCCAACGAGCAGTACTTC. It encodes CAISDVAGPNEQYF.

The chain joins TRBV10-3 to TRBJ2-7; 8 nucleotides agree with TRBD1. V gave up 6 bases and J gave up 3 bases; unmatched junction bases: 4. Germline lookup yields CDR1 ENHRY and CDR2 SYGVKD. The CDR3 runs 13 residues. The CDR3 DNA reads TGTGCCATCAGGACAGGGGAGGACTACGAGCAGTACTTC. Its translation is CAIRTGEDYEQYF.

V gene TRBV5-1 combines with J gene TRBJ1-1; tentatively, D is TRBD1 (6 bases). This CDR3 region has 15 residues. Germline V gives CDR1 SGHRS, CDR2 YFSETQ. The V end was cut by 0 bases, the J end by 4 bases, with 13 bases between. CDR3 nucleotide sequence: TGCGCCAGCAGCTTGGTGCAGGGGATGGGCACTGAAGCTTTCTTT. Translated: CASSLVQGMGTEAFF.

The chain combines TRBV3-1 (or the pseudogene TRBV3-2) with TRBJ2-7, with D perhaps TRBD1 (6 bases). The germline V and J ends were trimmed by 2 bases and 0 bases, with 11 bases remaining between them. This CDR3 contains 15 residues. Germline-derived CDR1 and CDR2 are LGHDT and YNNKEL (reference sequence). This CDR3 reads CASSQTTGSSYEQYF. As DNA, the CDR3 is TGTGCCAGCAGCCAAACAACAGGGAGCTCCTACGAGCAGTACTTC.

In this sample, this clone turned up a few times. The J gene is TRBJ2-7, the V gene TRBV5-1, with 8 bases aligning to TRBD1. This CDR3 has 13 amino acids. With 4 bases clipped from V and 3 bases from J, the junction kept 3 bases outside the gene matches. Germline CDR1 is SGHRS and CDR2 is YFSETQ. Written as DNA, the CDR3 is TGCGCCAGCAGCACAGGGGGTTTCTACGAGCAGTACTTC. Its protein is CASSTGGFYEQYF.

CDR3 amino acids: CASATSGGAEGTQYF. DNA of the CDR3: TGTGCCAGCGCAACTAGCGGGGGGGCCGAAGGTACGCAGTATTTT. This sequence joins TRBV11-3 and TRBJ2-3, with 13 bases lining up with TRBD2. This CDR3 region has 15 residues. V shed 8 bases, J shed 8 bases, and the junction held 10 bases outside the gene matches. Germline values: CDR1 SGHNT, CDR2 YENEEA.

The table lists this clone with a few counts. V is TRBV7-6 and J is TRBJ2-7; 8 bases are shared with TRBD1. Germline CDR1 reads SGHVS; CDR2 reads FNYEAQ. The V and J ends lost 5 bases and 4 bases, in that order; junction bases with no gene match: 13. CDR3 length equals 16 residues. CDR3 in amino acids: CASSPRTGKIGYEQYF. Written as DNA, the CDR3 is TGTGCCAGCAGCCCTAGGACAGGGAAAATAGGGTACGAGCAGTACTTC.

This chain connects TRBV5-1 to TRBJ2-2; possibly TRBD1 for D (6 bases). Germline V CDR1 and CDR2: SGHRS, YFSETQ. The CDR3 has 15 amino acids. Trimming pared 4 bases from V and 3 bases from J, leaving 13 bases between. The CDR3 bases are TGCGCCAGCAGCCCACTCCCAGGGGACACCGGGGAGCTGTTTTTT. This sequence encodes CASSPLPGDTGELFF.

The DNA of the CDR3 is TGCAGCGTTAGTCCGAGGTTGAACACTGAAGCTTTCTTT. Translation gives CSVSPRLNTEAFF. V is TRBV29-1 and J is TRBJ1-1; D remains ambiguous. The germline V gene has CDR1 SQVTM and CDR2 ANQGSEA. The CDR3 loop spans 13 amino acids. Trimming removed 5 bases at V and 0 bases at J, with 10 bases between.

This chain joins TRBV15 and TRBJ2-3; 8 nucleotides agree with TRBD2. CDR1 is LNHNV, CDR2 YYDKDF, per germline (reference sequence). J was trimmed by 6 bases and V by 3 bases; bases with no gene match: 8. This CDR3 is 15 amino acids long. The CDR3 nucleotides are TGTGCCACCAGCAGGTCCGCGGGGGGCAGGGATACGCAGTATTTT. Translation gives CATSRSAGGRDTQYF.

J is TRBJ2-7 and V is TRBV29-1, with D perhaps matching TRBD2 (7 bases). V was cut by 4 bases and J by 4 bases, with 20 bases left in between. The germline CDR1 and CDR2 sequences are SQVTM and ANQGSEA. The CDR3 runs 15 residues. The CDR3: CSVVLLGGGAYEQYF. The CDR3 nucleotides are TGCAGCGTTGTTCTTCTCGGAGGGGGGGCGTACGAGCAGTACTTC.

The V and J genes are TRBV5-1 and TRBJ2-7, with 7 bases matching TRBD1. Per germline, CDR1 SGHRS and CDR2 YFSETQ. The CDR3 extends over 14 amino acids. Trimming removed 0 bases from V and 5 bases from J; junction bases left unmatched: 5. CDR3 protein: CASSLADRAHEQYF. The CDR3 nucleotides read TGCGCCAGCAGCTTGGCCGACAGGGCTCACGAGCAGTACTTC. Full variable domain (rest looked up from reference TRBV5-1 and TRBJ2-7): KAGVTQTPRYLIKTRGQQVTLSCSPISGHRSVSWYQQTPGQGLQFLFEYFSETQRNKGNFPGRFSGRQFSNSRSEMNVSTLELGDSALYLCASSLADRAHEQYFGPGTRLTVT.

The chain recombines TRBV7-9 with TRBJ2-2, with D perhaps matching TRBD1 (5 bases). CDR1 is SEHNR and CDR2 is FQNEAQ in the germline V gene (reference sequence). This CDR3 contains 15 residues. Deletions cut 1 base from V and 3 bases from J, with 9 bases between. CDR3 DNA sequence: TGTGCCAGCAGCTTAGGGGGCGCACACACCGGGGAGCTGTTTTTT. This gives the protein CASSLGGAHTGELFF.

This sequence joins TRBV7-9 and TRBJ2-7; tentative D call: TRBD1 (6 bases). The CDR3 is 15 amino acids. Between the trimmed V and J ends, which lost 0 bases and 2 bases, there was a span of 11 bases. Germline loops: CDR1 SEHNR, CDR2 FQNEAQ (reference sequence). CDR3 region: CASSLAGTRPYEQYF. CDR3 coding DNA: TGTGCCAGCAGCTTAGCCGGGACAAGACCCTACGAGCAGTACTTC.

This clone was counted once. Germline is not matched at one junction end, which may reflect a read error. The chain recombines TRBV7-7 with TRBJ1-5; 7 bases match TRBD1. Germline V gene lookup returns CDR1 SSHAT and CDR2 FNYEAQ (reference sequence). This CDR3 is 16 amino acids long. In DNA form, the CDR3 reads TGTGCTAGCACGACAGGGTTTTGTTATAGCAATCAGCCCCAGCATTTT. It encodes CASTTGFCYSNQPQHF.

CDR3 sequence: CASSVQGNYGYTF. The CDR3 bases are TGTGCCAGCAGTGTACAGGGGAACTATGGCTACACCTTC. V and J are TRBV2 and TRBJ1-2, with 7 positions matching TRBD1. This CDR3 has 13 residues. The germline gives CDR1 SNHLY, CDR2 FYNNEI. The ends lost 4 bases at V and 2 bases at J; junction bases unmatched: 1.

In this sample, this clone turned up once. The V and J genes are TRBV28 and TRBJ1-5; D remains unclear. Germline V CDR1 and CDR2: MDHEN, SYDVKM. Trimming stripped 5 bases from V and 3 bases from J, with 5 bases between. The CDR3 length is 12 residues. The CDR3 DNA follows: TGTGCCAGCAGTGGGCCCAATCAGCCCCAGCATTTT. It codes for CASSGPNQPQHF.

This clone is a singleton in its sample. The rearrangement joins TRBV28 to TRBJ2-6; TRBD1 aligns across 8 bases. Unmatched junction bases numbered 7, after V lost 6 bases and J lost 0 bases. Germline V gives CDR1 MDHEN, CDR2 SYDVKM. The CDR3 consists of 17 residues. CDR3 amino acids: CASRPGQGNSGANVLTF. The CDR3 DNA sequence: TGTGCCAGCAGGCCAGGACAGGGCAACTCTGGGGCCAACGTCCTGACTTTC. The full variable domain, in which reference TRBV28 and TRBJ2-6 provide the parts outside the CDR3, is DVKVTQSSRYLVKRTGEKVFLECVQDMDHENMFWYRQDPGLGLRLIYFSYDVKMKEKGDIPEGYSVSREKKERFSLILESASTNQTSMYLCASRPGQGNSGANVLTFGAGSRLTVL.

The chain recombines TRBV2 with TRBJ2-7; D call uncertain. V lost 8 bases and J lost 6, with 14 bases in between. Germline lookup yields CDR1 SNHLY and CDR2 FYNNEI. This CDR3 spans 12 amino acids. The CDR3 loop reads CASGQVLGEQYF. The CDR3 bases are TGTGCCAGCGGGCAGGTCCTTGGCGAGCAGTACTTC.